This TCR beta chain derives from a study of a mutant IDH1 vaccine in newly diagnosed glioma. To note about this clone: Its antigen is undetermined.

Time point: week 23, last vaccination. Every vaccination contained 300 ug of the mutant IDH1 20-mer peptide and was paired with topical imiquimod. Data came from immunoSEQ multiplex PCR; TCRdb stores just in-frame clones and leaves some out. The sample shows 88,000 or so clones, roughly 85% of them seen only once. The ends were cut back, 4 bases at V and 0 bases at J, with 11 bases in the middle. CDR3 size: 15 residues. CDR1 is SGDLS and CDR2 is YYNGEE in the germline V gene. This sequence joins TRBV9 and TRBJ1-3, with D unclear. The sequenced sample was PBMCs, obtained from a glioma patient whose treatment included an IDH1 peptide vaccine. This sequence originates from a man younger than 45 with glioma. Some clones in this sample may be carry-over from other donors' samples. The CDR3 is CASSFGRNSGNTIYF. CDR3 nucleotide sequence: TGTGCCAGCAGCTTCGGACGGAACTCTGGAAACACCATATATTTT.